The clone carrying this T cell receptor (beta chain) was recorded only once. Its antigen is unidentified. Looked up from germline, CDR1 is SGDLS and CDR2 is YYNGEE. V dropped 4 bases and J dropped 6 bases, with 15 bases sitting between them. This CDR3 has 14 amino acids. The sample comes from a study of T cell clonotyping in hematopoietic cell transplantation. Study-wide findings and caveats: After transplant, recipient diversity fell while pathologically expanded clonotypes grew through day 180. CD4 and CD8 repertoire contributions could not be separated without sorting.

Recipients were bled about 28 days pretransplant and at posttransplant days 30, 100, 180. The table came from immunoSEQ multiplex PCR; TCRdb's copy has only in-frame clones and leaves some out. The sample has around 9,300 clones, about 82% seen once. The chain is built from TRBV9 and TRBJ2-3; tentatively, D is TRBD1 (6 bases). The clonotype originates from a female patient in her thirties or forties who had an allogeneic stem cell transplant, so the T cells may come from the graft donor. Some clones in this sample may be carry-over from other donors' samples. Sequences were derived from PBMCs, sampled 180 days after allogeneic stem cell transplant. Here the CDR3 DNA reads TGTGCCAGCAGCCCCCGTCTCCAGGGGGATACGCAGTATTTT. It codes for CASSPRLQGDTQYF.